One and the same sample provided the 22 T cell receptor beta chains below, sequenced in a study of human T cells and chemical hapten exposure. Time point reported: patch test 1, 2 weeks after DPC sensitization. Sample treatment: therapeutic diphenylcyclopropenone sensitization with weekly scalp DPC. TCRdb called the RACE reads again in MiXCR, with one record for every CDR3 protein. The sample includes 150,000 to 200,000 distinct CDR3 sequences, more than 20% of them seen just once. Specimen: whole blood, collected in connection with sensitization to the hapten diphenylcyclopropenone (DPC). These receptors were taken from a woman aged 50 to 65 with alopecia areata. Some clones in this sample may be carry-over from other donors' samples.

This chain links TRBV7-9 with TRBJ1-5; D gene ambiguous. This CDR3 spans 14 amino acids. Germline loops: CDR1 SEHNR, CDR2 FQNEAQ (reference sequence). The germline V and J ends were trimmed by 1 base and 8 bases, with 12 bases remaining between them. The CDR3 protein is CASSLDYGEKPQHF. CDR3 sequence (DNA): TGTGCCAGCAGCTTAGACTACGGGGAAAAGCCCCAGCATTTT.

The chain uses TRBV12-3 or TRBV12-4 and TRBJ2-5, with D perhaps matching TRBD1 (6 bases). Trimming stripped 3 bases from V and 5 bases from J, with 13 bases between. CDR3 size: 14 residues. The CDR3 loop reads CASSFGQGLETQYF. For the CDR3, the DNA is TGTGCCAGCAGTTTTGGGCAGGGGCTGGAGACCCAGTACTTC.

In the case of this clonotype: Compared with germline, one end of the junction differs, possibly owing to a read error. The chain recombines TRBV5-1 with TRBJ2-3; the D call may be TRBD1 or TRBD2 (5 bases each). Germline CDR1 is SGHRS and CDR2 is YFSETQ. The CDR3 length is 14 residues. For the CDR3, the DNA is TGCGCCAGCAGCTTATGGGGGAGCACAGATACGCAGGATTTT. Protein product: CASSLWGSTDTQDF.

A few counts support this clonotype. The rearrangement uses TRBV18 and TRBJ1-1; a possible D gene is TRBD1 (5 bases). The germline CDR1 and CDR2 sequences are KGHSH and LQKENI. V lost 6 bases to trimming and J lost 1 base, with 9 bases between them. This CDR3 region has 13 residues. CDR3 loop: CASSRQRNTEAFF. Written as DNA, the CDR3 is TGTGCCAGCTCGAGACAGAGGAACACTGAAGCTTTCTTT.

This clonotype was seen a few times. V is TRBV20-1 and J is TRBJ2-7, with 11 bases aligning to TRBD2. The ends lost 5 bases at V and 3 bases at J; junction bases unmatched: 9. Germline V gene lookup returns CDR1 DFQATT and CDR2 SNEGSKA (reference sequence). This CDR3 is 15 amino acids long. CDR3 region: CSAFGPGTSGYEQYF. The CDR3 bases are TGCAGTGCTTTTGGACCCGGGACTAGCGGCTACGAGCAGTACTTC.

This clonotype was detected only a few times. V gene TRBV29-1 combines with J gene TRBJ1-1, with D possibly being TRBD1 (6 bases). Germline V gene data show CDR1 as SQVTM and CDR2 as ANQGSEA. The V end lost 4 bases, the J end lost 1 base, and 10 bases lay between the germline ends. This CDR3 is 13 amino acids long. CDR3 sequence reads: CSVARDKNTEAFF. In DNA form, the CDR3 reads TGCAGCGTTGCCCGGGACAAGAACACTGAAGCTTTCTTT.

The chain uses TRBV12-3 or TRBV12-4 and TRBJ2-1, with 9 bases matching TRBD2. Trimming took 6 bases from V and 3 from J; bases not matched to a gene: 9. The CDR3 runs to 16 residues. The CDR3 reads CASSSTGTSSYNEQFF. For the CDR3, the DNA is TGTGCCAGCAGCTCCACCGGGACTAGCAGCTACAATGAGCAGTTCTTC.

This clonotype was observed a few times. The chain combines TRBV12-3 or TRBV12-4 with TRBJ2-4; D gene ambiguous. The V gene lost 5 bases and the J gene lost 8 bases, with 7 bases spanning the gap. CDR3 length: 11 amino acids. The CDR3 nucleotides read TGTGCCAGCAGTCCACATGACATTCAGTACTTC. Protein: CASSPHDIQYF.

This clonotype was counted a few times. V usage is TRBV24-1 and J usage is TRBJ2-1; D ambiguous. The CDR3 totals 12 residues. Per germline, CDR1 KGHDR and CDR2 SFDVKD. V was pared by 3 bases and J by 7 bases, with 6 bases between. CDR3 sequence reads: CATSDQWNEQFF. The CDR3 DNA is TGTGCCACCAGTGATCAATGGAATGAGCAGTTCTTC.

This clonotype was counted a few times. The rearrangement links TRBV20-1 to TRBJ1-3, with a tentative D call TRBD1 (5 bases). Trimming removed 3 bases at V and 9 bases at J, with 21 bases between. Germline CDR1 is DFQATT and CDR2 is SNEGSKA (reference sequence). The CDR3 length is 15 residues. CDR3 sequence: CSARGDSKLLSTIYF. The DNA of the CDR3 is TGCAGTGCTAGGGGGGACTCAAAACTTCTAAGCACCATATATTTT.

This clonotype came up a few times. The rearrangement uses TRBV19 and TRBJ2-7; 8 bases are a match to TRBD2. Germline V gives CDR1 LNHDA, CDR2 SQIVND (reference sequence). The junction had 6 bases not matched to a gene; V was cut back by 4 bases and J by 4 bases. This CDR3 is 14 amino acids long. CDR3 DNA sequence: TGTGCCAGTAGTACGACCACGGGGGGGTACGAGCAGTACTTC. The encoded protein is CASSTTTGGYEQYF.

The V and J genes are TRBV5-1 and TRBJ2-7, with D possibly being TRBD2 (6 bases). The V and J ends lost 1 base and 4 bases respectively, with 15 bases between them. The CDR3 is 15 amino acids. Looked up from germline, CDR1 is SGHRS and CDR2 is YFSETQ. CDR3 nucleotide sequence: TGCGCCAGCAGCTTGCGCGGTAGCGGAGTGTACGAGCAGTACTTC. This encodes CASSLRGSGVYEQYF.

This chain joins TRBV29-1 and TRBJ2-1; the match to TRBD2 covers 7 bases. The CDR3 has 12 amino acids. Losses at the gene ends were 7 bases for V and 3 bases for J; bases not matched to a gene: 3. Germline CDR1 and CDR2: SQVTM and ANQGSEA. CDR3 region: CSGRGNYNEQFF. The CDR3 nucleotides read TGCAGCGGGCGGGGGAACTACAATGAGCAGTTCTTC.

The chain is built from TRBV20-1 and TRBJ1-1; no firm D call. The CDR3 contains 12 residues. Trimming cost V 7 bases and J 1 base, with 10 bases left between them. CDR1 is DFQATT and CDR2 is SNEGSKA in the germline V gene (reference sequence). The CDR3 DNA sequence: TGCAGTGTCTATGACTGGAACACTGAAGCTTTCTTT. It translates to CSVYDWNTEAFF.

This clonotype was recorded a few times. CDR3 sequence (DNA): TGTGCCAGTAGTATTCTAGCGGGTTTCACCGGGGAGCTGTTTTTT. Translated: CASSILAGFTGELFF. The chain joins TRBV19 to TRBJ2-2, with TRBD2 identical over 8 bases. J lost 4 bases, V lost 3 bases, and 4 bases had no gene match. CDR1 is LNHDA, CDR2 SQIVND, per germline (reference sequence). The CDR3 extends over 15 amino acids.

The CDR3 loop is CASSFSGAGEQYF. CDR3 DNA: TGTGCCAGCAGCTTTTCAGGGGCAGGGGAGCAGTACTTC. V gene TRBV7-8 combines with J gene TRBJ2-7, with a possible D match to TRBD1 (6 bases). CDR1 and CDR2 (germline): SGHVS, FQNEAQ. The V end lost 3 bases, the J end lost 7 bases, and 13 bases lay between the germline ends. The CDR3 length is 13 residues.

The chain joins TRBV5-1 to TRBJ1-1, with a tentative D call TRBD1 (5 bases). The CDR3 contains 14 residues. Trimming stripped 4 bases from V and 0 bases from J, with 10 bases between. Germline V gene data show CDR1 as SGHRS and CDR2 as YFSETQ. CDR3 amino acids: CASSAPGLNTEAFF. The DNA for the CDR3 is TGCGCCAGCAGCGCCCCGGGGCTGAACACTGAAGCTTTCTTT.

V usage is TRBV12-3 or TRBV12-4 and J usage is TRBJ1-2; 10 nucleotides match TRBD1. This CDR3 region has 15 residues. V lost 1 base, J lost 4 bases, and 3 bases stayed unmatched. The CDR3 spells CASSLGGQGTYGYTF. The CDR3 DNA reads as TGTGCCAGCAGTTTAGGGGGACAGGGGACCTATGGCTACACCTTC.

This clonotype showed up just a few times. The J gene is TRBJ2-3, the V gene TRBV10-3; either TRBD1 or TRBD2 may supply D (5 bases each). Per the germline V gene, CDR1 is ENHRY and CDR2 is SYGVKD. CDR3 length: 15 amino acids. Trimming took 4 bases from V and 2 from J, leaving 13 bases between them. The CDR3 DNA follows: TGTGCCATCAGTGTTTTCGGGGCTTTCACAGATACGCAGTATTTT. Residues: CAISVFGAFTDTQYF.

The sample holds a few counts of this clonotype. The genes are TRBV11-2 and TRBJ2-4; D unresolved. This CDR3 is built from 14 residues. The V end lost 5 bases, the J end lost 0 bases, and 8 bases lay between the germline ends. Germline V CDR1 and CDR2: SGHAT, FQNNGV. The CDR3: CASSPRIAKNIQYF. In nucleotides, the CDR3 is TGTGCCAGCAGCCCCCGGATAGCCAAAAACATTCAGTACTTC.

This clonotype was seen repeatedly, ten times or more. The rearrangement uses TRBV20-1 and TRBJ1-6; no definite D call. The germline CDR1 and CDR2 sequences are DFQATT and SNEGSKA (reference sequence). V was clipped by 6 bases and J by 0 bases, with 15 bases between them. The CDR3 sequence is 16 residues long. The CDR3 region has the DNA TGCAGTGCGCACCACGGGTTTAGCTCCTATAATTCACCCCTCCACTTT. Protein sequence: CSAHHGFSSYNSPLHF.

The chain combines TRBV29-1 with TRBJ2-1; TRBD1 matches at 8 bases. Trimming cost V 8 bases and J 10 bases; bases outside gene matches: 16. Germline loops: CDR1 SQVTM, CDR2 ANQGSEA. The CDR3 loop spans 14 amino acids. The CDR3 sequence is CSYSWTGQTGEQFF. CDR3 in DNA: TGCAGCTACTCCTGGACAGGGCAAACTGGGGAGCAGTTCTTC.